This TCR beta chain emerged from a study of Tregs in tolerant kidney transplant recipients. Sequencing used immunoSEQ multiplex PCR; TCRdb keeps in-frame clones, though not all of them. The sample has 240,000 or so clones, about four fifths seen once. General study findings and limits: Few patients were studied, so findings need validation in larger groups. Expanding Tregs on activated donor B cells appeared to best identify donor-specific TCRbeta clones.

Note on this clone: Antigen unknown.

CDR1 is SGHAT, CDR2 FQNNGV, per germline. CDR3 length equals 13 residues. Unstimulated regulatory T cells (CD4+CD25+CD127-), CD4+CD25- non-regulatory cells, CD4 and CD8 cells were FACS-sorted from thawed PBMCs. The rearrangement uses TRBV11-2 and TRBJ1-1, with D uncertain. The receptor comes from a human donor in good health. Sequencing was done on a sample of CD4+ T cells from blood. The CDR3 here is CAASRQSNTEAFF. The CDR3 DNA reads TGTGCAGCATCACGGCAAAGTAACACTGAAGCTTTCTTT.